This T cell receptor beta chain came from a study of cytotoxic CD8 clonotypes in ibrutinib-treated CLL. Turning to the study itself: Complete response was seen in 2 patients and partial in about 24; about twelve progressed and around 14 stayed remitted after a median roughly 70 months. Averaging across samples gave approximately 260,000 productive templates and approximately 92,000 productive rearrangements.

Study-wide findings and caveats: The clonality rise at ibrutinib response reflected private clonotype expansion.

Depths of 1 in 200,000 to 1 in 1 million T cells were the sequencing target. The protocol was immunoSEQ multiplex PCR, while the TCRdb copy is restricted to in-frame clones and leaves out a portion. This sample has fewer than 85,000 clones, with around 79% found just once. Note on this clone: Its matching antigen is unknown. In the same sample, other DNA sequences code for this CDR3.

Trimming cost V 5 bases and J 7 bases, with 12 bases left between them. CDR1 is LNHDA, CDR2 SQIVND, per germline (reference sequence). The CDR3 has 13 amino acids. V and J are TRBV19 and TRBJ1-5; a weak D match, TRBD1 (5 bases). The receptor was derived from a human donor with chronic lymphocytic leukemia. The sample in question was PBMCs, obtained after 12 months of ibrutinib treatment. The CDR3 sequence is CASSPGGGQPQHF. As DNA, the CDR3 is TGTGCCAGTAGTCCCGGGGGGGGGCAGCCCCAGCATTTT.